This T cell receptor beta chain was identified in a study of CD8+CD57+ T cells in acquired aplastic anemia. Looked up from germline, CDR1 is MGHRA and CDR2 is YSYEKL. V was clipped by 0 bases and J by 0 bases, with 12 bases between them. CDR3 length: 16 amino acids. Before being chosen for sequencing, patients had shown CD8+CD57+ cell expansion by flow cytometry. There are a few counts of this clonotype. Genomic DNA served as template for TCR beta VDJ and CDR3 profiling. TCRdb redid the calling of the reads with MiXCR, one entry per CDR3 protein. The sample records under 350,000 distinct CDR3 sequences, 45% to 65% being singletons.

The sample consisted of sorted CD4+, CD8+, or CD8+CD57+ T cells (not recorded which) from PBMCs. The sequence was obtained from a human donor with aplastic anemia. This chain joins TRBV4-1 and TRBJ2-7; D is unresolved. The chain's CDR3 is CASSQDGTQTSYEQYF. The CDR3 nucleotides read TGCGCCAGCAGCCAAGATGGAACTCAGACCTCCTACGAGCAGTACTTC.